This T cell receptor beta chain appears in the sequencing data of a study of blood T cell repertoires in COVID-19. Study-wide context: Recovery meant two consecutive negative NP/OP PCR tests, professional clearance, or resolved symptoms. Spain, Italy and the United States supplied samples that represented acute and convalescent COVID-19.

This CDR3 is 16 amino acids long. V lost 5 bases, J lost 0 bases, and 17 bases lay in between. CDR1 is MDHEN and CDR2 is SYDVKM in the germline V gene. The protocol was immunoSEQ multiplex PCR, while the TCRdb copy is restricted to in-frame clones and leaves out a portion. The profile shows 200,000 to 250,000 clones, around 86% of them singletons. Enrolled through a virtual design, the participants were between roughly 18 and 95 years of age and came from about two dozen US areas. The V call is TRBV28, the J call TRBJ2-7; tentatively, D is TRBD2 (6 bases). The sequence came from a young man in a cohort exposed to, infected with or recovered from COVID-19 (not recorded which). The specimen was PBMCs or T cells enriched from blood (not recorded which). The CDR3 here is CASSASLAFSSYEQYF. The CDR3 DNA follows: TGTGCCAGCAGTGCCTCACTAGCTTTTAGCTCCTACGAGCAGTACTTC.